Each of the 29 T cell receptor beta chains below was sequenced from the same sample in a study of Graves' ophthalmopathy and Graves' hyperthyroidism. Amplification of the TCR beta CDR3 regions used RNA transcripts (as template). Second-round multiplex PCR came after a first-round RT-PCR that employed HTBI primers. TCRdb re-called the multiplex PCR reads through MiXCR, storing one row per CDR3 protein. The sample shows about 550,000 distinct CDR3 sequences, 35% to 45% of them seen only once. The sequenced sample consisted of peripheral blood or thyroid tissue (not recorded which). All receptors come from an adult man with Graves' hyperthyroidism.

There are many counts of this clonotype. V usage is TRBV12-3 or TRBV12-4 and J usage is TRBJ1-1, with 7 bases identical to TRBD1. The CDR3 has 15 residues. V was clipped by 3 bases and J by 0 bases; unmatched bases: 4. As DNA, the CDR3 is TGTGCCAGCAGTTTCAACAGGGGATTGAACACTGAAGCTTTCTTT. The encoded protein is CASSFNRGLNTEAFF.

This clonotype occurred many times. The chain joins TRBV6-6 to TRBJ2-6; D call uncertain. Germline assignment: CDR1 MNHNY and CDR2 SVGAGI (reference sequence). This CDR3 has 16 residues. Trimming took off 5 bases at V and 1 base at J, with 12 bases between the two ends. This chain's CDR3 is CASSESWGSGANVLTF. The CDR3 DNA reads TGTGCCAGCAGTGAAAGTTGGGGATCTGGGGCCAACGTCCTGACTTTC.

This clonotype has at least ten counts. The genes are TRBV29-1 and TRBJ1-1, with TRBD1 matching over 7 bases. The germline V gene has CDR1 SQVTM and CDR2 ANQGSEA. V shed 6 bases and J 1 base; nucleotides not matched to a gene: 8. This CDR3 is built from 14 residues. The CDR3 spells CSVLPTGKNTEAFF. In DNA form, the CDR3 reads TGCAGCGTACTCCCGACAGGGAAGAACACTGAAGCTTTCTTT.

This clonotype turned up a few times. The rearrangement joins TRBV7-8 to TRBJ1-1; a weak D match, TRBD1 (6 bases). Trimming left V 5 bases short and J 2 bases short, with 12 bases between. The CDR3 is 14 amino acids. Germline CDR1 SGHVS, CDR2 FQNEAQ. CDR3 sequence reads: CASSHGTSNTEAFF. Here the CDR3 DNA reads TGTGCCAGCAGCCACGGGACATCTAACACTGAAGCTTTCTTT.

In its sample, this clonotype was seen many times. The chain combines TRBV4-2 with TRBJ1-5, with 9 bases identical to TRBD1. CDR3 length: 15 amino acids. V was pared by 1 base and J by 2 bases, with 0 bases of the junction left unmatched. Germline V gene lookup returns CDR1 LGHNA and CDR2 YNFKEQ. The CDR3 nucleotides are TGTGCCAGCAGCCAAGGGACAGGGGGCAATCAGCCCCAGCATTTT. Encoded protein: CASSQGTGGNQPQHF.

This clonotype was picked up many times. V gene TRBV19 combines with J gene TRBJ1-1; the match to TRBD1 covers 7 bases. This CDR3 spans 16 amino acids. Germline trimming cut 7 bases from V and 1 base from J; bases unmatched to any gene: 12. Germline V gene sequence: CDR1 LNHDA, CDR2 SQIVND (reference sequence). The CDR3 here is CASIRRQGPANTEAFF. In DNA, the CDR3 is TGTGCCAGTATCCGAAGACAGGGTCCCGCGAACACTGAAGCTTTCTTT.

This clonotype was observed at least ten times. This chain joins TRBV19 and TRBJ2-7; D is unclear. CDR1 LNHDA and CDR2 SQIVND come from the germline V gene (reference sequence). V was pared by 3 bases and J by 6 bases, with 18 bases between. The CDR3 is 15 residues long. The CDR3 DNA reads as TGTGCCAGTAGTATTGTAACCACTGCCGCGCGCGAGCAGTACTTC. This codes for CASSIVTTAAREQYF. The full variable domain, rest sourced from reference TRBV19 and TRBJ2-7, is DGGITQSPKYLFRKEGQNVTLSCEQNLNHDAMYWYRQDPGQGLRLIYYSQIVNDFQKGDIAEGYSVSREKKESFPLTVTSAQKNPTAFYLCASSIVTTAAREQYFGPGTRLTVT.

CDR3 residues: CASSVEGLVLNEQFF. DNA of the CDR3: TGTGCCAGCAGCGTAGAGGGACTAGTCCTAAATGAGCAGTTCTTC. J is TRBJ2-7 and V is TRBV9; 8 bases line up with TRBD2. Judging by the DNA end, TRBJ2-1 fits better; the J call may be wrong. This CDR3 has 15 residues. Germline CDR1 is SGDLS and CDR2 is YYNGEE.

The chain links TRBV29-1 to TRBJ1-2, with 7 bases fitting TRBD1. Germline V gene lookup returns CDR1 SQVTM and CDR2 ANQGSEA. This CDR3 contains 15 residues. The V gene end was trimmed by 6 bases and the J gene end by 2 bases; junction bases not matched to a gene: 12. The CDR3 DNA is TGCAGCGTAGACCCTGGACAGGAACCAAACTATGGCTACACCTTC. Encoded protein: CSVDPGQEPNYGYTF.

A word on this clonotype: This may be a read error, as it is one base from a much larger clone. This chain connects TRBV7-9 to TRBJ1-5; possibly TRBD1 for D (5 bases). The germline V gene encodes CDR1 SEHNR and CDR2 FQNEAQ (reference sequence). The CDR3 loop spans 12 amino acids. V was cut by 0 bases and J by 11 bases, with 8 bases left in between. CDR3 in DNA: TGTGCCAGCAGCTTAGCAGGGGAGACCCAGCATTTT. Protein sequence: CASSLAGETQHF.

The CDR3 reads CASSRGRGTETQYF. CDR3 coding DNA: TGTGCCAGCAGCCGAGGCAGGGGGACGGAGACCCAGTACTTC. The chain uses TRBV12-3 or TRBV12-4 and TRBJ2-5; TRBD1 matches 7 bases. V lost 6 bases to trimming and J lost 5 bases; unmatched junction nucleotides: 9. This CDR3 is 14 amino acids long.

Worth noting for this clonotype: Just one base apart from a much larger clone, this may be a read error. This chain connects TRBV2 to TRBJ1-6, with a possible D match to TRBD1 (5 bases). Germline V gene sequence: CDR1 SNHLY, CDR2 FYNNEI. The CDR3 runs 16 residues. The V gene lost 6 bases and the J gene lost 7 bases, with 19 bases spanning the gap. The CDR3 sequence: CASSHSGRGFNSPLHF. DNA for the CDR3: TGTGCCAGCAGCCACTCGGGACGGGGGTTCAATTCACCCCTCCACTTT.

This clonotype was counted at least ten times. V is TRBV12-3 or TRBV12-4 and J is TRBJ1-5, with D uncertain. The CDR3 loop spans 12 amino acids. The V and J ends lost 5 bases and 7 bases respectively, with 9 bases between them. CDR3 DNA: TGTGCCAGCAGTGTCTTTGGCCAGCCCCAGCATTTT. Its protein product is CASSVFGQPQHF.

The V gene is TRBV2, the J gene TRBJ1-2; TRBD1 might be the D (5 bases). Germline lookup yields CDR1 SNHLY and CDR2 FYNNEI. V was cut by 4 bases and J by 8 bases, with 11 bases left in between. The CDR3 runs to 12 residues. The CDR3 DNA sequence: TGTGCCAGCAGTGGAGGGGCAGGAGGCTACACCTTC. This codes for CASSGGAGGYTF.

This clonotype was observed many times. The chain uses TRBV6-5 and TRBJ1-5, with D tentatively TRBD1 (5 bases). Germline V gives CDR1 MNHEY, CDR2 SVGAGI. V lost 6 bases and J lost 7, with 16 bases in between. This CDR3 is 14 amino acids long. The CDR3, as DNA: TGTGCCAGCAGCCGAGACAGTCCCGGGCAGCCCCAGCATTTT. Amino acid sequence: CASSRDSPGQPQHF.

The V call is TRBV2, the J call TRBJ2-2; D unclear. This CDR3 has 14 amino acids. Germline-derived CDR1 and CDR2 are SNHLY and FYNNEI. V shed 0 bases and J shed 0 bases, with 2 bases lying between them. This chain's CDR3 is CASSEAPNTGELFF. The CDR3 DNA sequence: TGTGCCAGCAGTGAAGCGCCGAACACCGGGGAGCTGTTTTTT.

In its sample, this clonotype was seen a few times. The chain carries TRBV20-1 and TRBJ1-2, with 7 nucleotides matching TRBD1. J was trimmed by 4 bases and V by 3 bases; bases with no gene match: 8. The V gene's germline CDR1 is DFQATT and CDR2 SNEGSKA (reference sequence). This CDR3 is 14 amino acids long. CDR3 DNA sequence: TGCAGTGCTAGCGTCCGACAGGGTATCTATGGCTACACCTTC. This gives the protein CSASVRQGIYGYTF.

The chain carries TRBV2 and TRBJ2-6; the D gene is possibly TRBD1 (6 bases). Trimming left V 4 bases short and J 0 bases short, with 10 bases between. The CDR3 has 16 residues. CDR1 SNHLY and CDR2 FYNNEI come from the germline V gene. The CDR3 loop is CASSGQVFSGANVLTF. The DNA of the CDR3 is TGTGCCAGCAGTGGACAGGTCTTCTCTGGGGCCAACGTCCTGACTTTC.

The V and J genes are TRBV10-3 and TRBJ1-5; D unresolved. V lost 6 bases to trimming and J lost 6 bases, with 15 bases between them. The CDR3 is made up of 14 amino acids. Looked up from germline, CDR1 is ENHRY and CDR2 is SYGVKD. CDR3 residues: CAISVGGQIQPQHF. CDR3 nucleotide sequence: TGTGCCATCAGCGTGGGAGGCCAGATTCAGCCCCAGCATTTT.

This clonotype was detected a few times. The V call is TRBV10-2, the J call TRBJ2-3; D possibly corresponds to TRBD1 (6 bases). This CDR3 is 13 amino acids long. Germline values: CDR1 WSHSY, CDR2 SAAADI. The ends were cut back, 10 bases at V and 0 bases at J, with 11 bases in the middle. The CDR3 here is CATGASSTDTQYF. The CDR3 DNA reads as TGCGCCACAGGGGCCTCTAGCACAGATACGCAGTATTTT.

As to this clonotype: Since a much larger clone is just one base distant, this may be a read error. CDR3 protein: CASSQGFGGTGGMNTEAFF. The CDR3 DNA reads TGCGCCAGCAGCCAAGGATTTGGTGGGACAGGGGGAATGAACACTGAAGCTTTCTTT. The J gene is TRBJ1-1, the V gene TRBV4-1; 11 bases match TRBD1. Trimming at V came to 1 base and at J to 0 bases, leaving 10 bases not matched to a gene. CDR3 length equals 19 residues. In germline, CDR1 is MGHRA, CDR2 YSYEKL.

Ten or more counts support this clonotype. J is TRBJ1-2 and V is TRBV25-1; no clear D. The CDR3 runs 15 residues. Trimming cost V 3 bases and J 3 bases, with 14 bases left between them. Per the germline V gene, CDR1 is MGHDK and CDR2 is SYGVNS. DNA of the CDR3: TGTGCCAGCAGTGACATAGTGGATACGGACTATGGCTACACCTTC. It translates to CASSDIVDTDYGYTF.

Details on this clonotype: Germline is not matched at one junction end, which may reflect a read error. The chain joins TRBV10-3 to TRBJ2-7; 8 bases align to TRBD2. Germline values: CDR1 ENHRY, CDR2 SYGVKD. There are 15 residues in the CDR3. The CDR3 DNA reads TGTGCCAGCAGTTCCATACTAGCGGACACCTACGAGCAGTACTTC. The encoded protein is CASSSILADTYEQYF.

This clonotype was counted at least ten times. CDR3 in DNA: TGTGCCAGTACCGGACAGGGATTAGGCTACACCTTC. Protein sequence: CASTGQGLGYTF. V usage is TRBV9 and J usage is TRBJ1-2; 8 positions agree with TRBD1. The V segment lost 8 bases and the J segment 8 bases; nucleotides outside the gene matches: 8. Germline V gives CDR1 SGDLS, CDR2 YYNGEE. The CDR3 consists of 12 residues. The variable domain in full, with the rest retrieved from reference TRBV9 and TRBJ1-2, is DSGVTQTPKHLITATGQRVTLRCSPRSGDLSVYWYQQSLDQGLQFLIQYYNGEERAKGNILERFSAQQFPDLHSELNLSSLELGDSALYFCASTGQGLGYTFGSGTRLTVV.

This clonotype has a count of ten or more. The genes are TRBV7-6 and TRBJ1-3, with 10 bases lining up with TRBD1. Per germline, CDR1 SGHVS and CDR2 FNYEAQ. CDR3 length: 14 residues. V dropped 5 bases and J dropped 7; count of bases not matched to a gene: 5. CDR3 loop: CASSIPGQGNTIYF. As DNA, the CDR3 is TGTGCCAGCAGCATCCCGGGACAGGGGAACACCATATATTTT.

Concerning this clonotype itself: At one of its ends the junction is not consistent with the germline gene, which may arise from a read error. V usage is TRBV12-3 or TRBV12-4 and J usage is TRBJ2-7; 10 bases are shared with TRBD2. This CDR3 region has 15 residues. The CDR3 DNA follows: TGCGCCAGCGGCCAAGCGGGAGGGGGCGGCTACGAGCAGTACTTC. As protein: CASGQAGGGGYEQYF.

With regard to this clonotype: A clone one base away is much larger, so this may be a read error. The CDR3 end shows no conserved phenylalanine or tryptophan, and so a read error is likely. The chain employs TRBV11-2 and TRBJ1-1; TRBD1 agrees at 11 bases. This CDR3 is 15 amino acids long. Germline V lookup: CDR1 SGHAT, CDR2 FQNNGV. The CDR3 region has the DNA TGCGCCAGCAGCCAATGGACAGGGGGCGGCACTGAAGCTTTCCTT. It codes for CASSQWTGGGTEAFL.

The chain couples TRBV7-2 to TRBJ1-5; 8 nucleotides agree with TRBD1. CDR3 length: 16 amino acids. Germline V gene lookup returns CDR1 SGHTA and CDR2 FQGNSA. V lost 5 bases and J lost 1; bases outside the gene matches: 7. The CDR3 is CASSRSGGGSNQPQHF. CDR3 coding DNA: TGTGCCAGCAGCCGGTCAGGGGGCGGAAGCAATCAGCCCCAGCATTTT.

There are many counts of this clonotype. V is TRBV7-9 and J is TRBJ1-1; D not resolved. V was trimmed by 1 base and J by 11 bases, leaving 11 bases between them. Germline V gene data show CDR1 as SEHNR and CDR2 as FQNEAQ (reference sequence). CDR3 length: 12 residues. The CDR3 nucleotides read TGTGCCAGCAGCTTAGTTGTAGGGAACGCTTTCTTT. Translation gives CASSLVVGNAFF.